Listed here are 19 T cell receptor beta chains from one sample, sequenced in a study of technical replicates of blood from a handful of donors. TCRdb's table, derived via immunoSEQ multiplex PCR, lists solely in-frame clones and lacks some. This table has under 85,000 clones, 95% to 97% appearing once. Sequencing used T cells isolated from PBMCs. These receptors came from a human donor in good health.

The V call is TRBV2, the J call TRBJ2-7, with 10 bases aligning to TRBD2. V lost 8 bases to trimming and J lost 6 bases; unmatched junction nucleotides: 7. There are 13 residues in the CDR3. Germline V CDR1 and CDR2: SNHLY, FYNNEI. CDR3 protein: CASVSGRVGEQYF. The DNA for the CDR3 is TGTGCCAGCGTCAGCGGGAGGGTTGGCGAGCAGTACTTC. The whole variable domain, remainder taken from reference TRBV2 and TRBJ2-7, is EPEVTQTPSHQVTQMGQEVILRCVPISNHLYFYWYRQILGQKVEFLVSFYNNEISEKSEIFDDQFSVERPDGSNFTLKIRSTKLEDSAMYFCASVSGRVGEQYFGPGTRLTVT.

CDR3 residues: CSVEEPGHNEQFF. In nucleotides, the CDR3 is TGCAGCGTTGAAGAACCAGGCCACAATGAGCAGTTCTTC. V gene TRBV29-1 combines with J gene TRBJ2-1; D is ambiguous. The CDR3 is 13 residues long. V was clipped by 0 bases and J by 5 bases, with 8 bases between them. CDR1 is SQVTM and CDR2 is ANQGSEA in the germline V gene.

The V and J genes are TRBV9 and TRBJ2-6; D unclear. The V and J ends lost 2 bases and 1 base respectively, with 7 bases between them. The CDR3 is 15 residues long. CDR1 is SGDLS and CDR2 is YYNGEE in the germline V gene. The DNA for the CDR3 is TGTGCCAGCAGCGTTGTGACTTCTGGGGCCAACGTCCTGACTTTC. Its protein product is CASSVVTSGANVLTF.

The chain employs TRBV29-1 and TRBJ2-1; 7 bases align to TRBD1. The CDR3 spans 14 residues. The junction had 6 bases not matched to a gene; V was cut back by 6 bases and J by 1 base. From germline, CDR1 is SQVTM and CDR2 ANQGSEA. Here the CDR3 reads CSVTGTVSYNEQFF. CDR3 DNA sequence: TGCAGCGTGACAGGGACCGTTTCCTACAATGAGCAGTTCTTC.

This chain connects TRBV2 to TRBJ2-7, with TRBD2 matching 7 bases. V lost 10 bases, J lost 2 bases, and 11 bases stayed unmatched. CDR1 and CDR2 from the germline V gene are SNHLY and FYNNEI. The CDR3 length is 14 residues. CDR3 amino acids: CATKGRGEPYEQYF. Written as DNA, the CDR3 is TGTGCCACAAAGGGTCGGGGGGAACCCTACGAGCAGTACTTC.

In this sample, this clone turned up once. The V and J genes are TRBV2 and TRBJ2-3, with a possible D match to TRBD2 (7 bases). This CDR3 is built from 17 residues. Trimming took 6 bases from V and 0 from J, leaving 19 bases between them. Germline loops: CDR1 SNHLY, CDR2 FYNNEI. In DNA form, the CDR3 reads TGTGCCAGCAGCGTTCGGGGGGACACCTCTAGCACAGATACGCAGTATTTT. The encoded protein is CASSVRGDTSSTDTQYF.

The rearrangement uses TRBV9 and TRBJ2-3; the D gene is possibly TRBD2 (6 bases). Per germline, CDR1 SGDLS and CDR2 YYNGEE. Trimming removed 7 bases at V and 4 bases at J, with 10 bases between. This CDR3 is built from 12 residues. The CDR3, as DNA: TGTGCCAGCGGAGGAGGGCCAGATACGCAGTATTTT. It specifies CASGGGPDTQYF.

J is TRBJ2-4 and V is TRBV14; 9 bases map to TRBD1. The germline gives CDR1 SGHDN, CDR2 FVKESK. There are 14 residues in the CDR3. V lost 0 bases to trimming and J lost 9 bases; unmatched junction nucleotides: 3. For the CDR3, the DNA is TGTGCCAGCAGCCAAGAACAGGGGGCGGTCATTCAGTACTTC. Encoded protein: CASSQEQGAVIQYF. Drawing the rest from reference TRBV14 and TRBJ2-4, the complete variable domain is EAGVTQFPSHSVIEKGQTVTLRCDPISGHDNLYWYRRVMGKEIKFLLHFVKESKQDESGMPNNRFLAERTGGTYSTLKVQPAELEDSGVYFCASSQEQGAVIQYFGAGTRLSVL.

This rearrangement joins TRBV6-1 to TRBJ1-5, with unresolved D. CDR1 MNHNS and CDR2 SASEGT come from the germline V gene. V lost 8 bases and J lost 2, with 10 bases in between. This CDR3 is 13 amino acids long. The CDR3 DNA reads TGTGCCAGCTCGGGAGGAGGCAATCAGCCCCAGCATTTT. Amino acids: CASSGGGNQPQHF.

The CDR3 here is CASSPGLATGELFF. The CDR3 nucleotides read TGTGCCAGCAGCCCTGGACTAGCCACCGGGGAGCTGTTTTTT. This chain joins TRBV14 and TRBJ2-2, with 8 bases fitting TRBD2. CDR1 is SGHDN and CDR2 is FVKESK in the germline V gene. V was pared by 4 bases and J by 4 bases, with 2 bases of the junction left unmatched. This CDR3 is 14 amino acids long.

The chain uses TRBV29-1 and TRBJ2-5; possible D gene TRBD1, 5 bases. With 4 bases removed from V and 5 bases from J, the gap between germline ends came to 8 bases. CDR3 size: 11 residues. CDR1 is SQVTM and CDR2 is ANQGSEA in the germline V gene. As DNA, the CDR3 is TGCAGCGTTGGCCAGGGTGAGACCCAGTACTTC. This sequence encodes CSVGQGETQYF.

The chain carries TRBV27 and TRBJ1-2, with TRBD1 as a possible D gene (5 bases). CDR3 size: 13 residues. Per germline, CDR1 MNHEY and CDR2 SMNVEV (reference sequence). V was clipped by 2 bases and J by 6 bases, with 10 bases between them. CDR3 DNA: TGTGCCAGCAGTTTAAGTCAGGGAAATGGCTACACCTTC. This sequence encodes CASSLSQGNGYTF.

V is TRBV25-1 and J is TRBJ2-2, with 7 bases lining up with TRBD1. Germline assignment: CDR1 MGHDK and CDR2 SYGVNS. The J segment lost 4 bases and the V segment lost 1 base, leaving 0 bases of the junction unmatched. The length of the CDR3 is 14 residues. CDR3 sequence reads: CASSEWDSTGELFF. The DNA for the CDR3 is TGTGCCAGCAGTGAATGGGACAGCACCGGGGAGCTGTTTTTT.

The CDR3 sequence is CASIEWESDTQYF. In DNA form, the CDR3 reads TGTGCCAGCATTGAGTGGGAGTCAGATACGCAGTATTTT. The J gene is TRBJ2-3, the V gene TRBV6-5, with a possible D match to TRBD2 (5 bases). Germline V CDR1 and CDR2: MNHEY, SVGAGI. The CDR3 covers 13 residues. V lost 7 bases to trimming and J lost 4 bases, with 12 bases between them.

This chain uses TRBV2 with TRBJ1-5; the match to TRBD1 covers 7 bases. The CDR3 totals 14 residues. Germline CDR1 reads SNHLY; CDR2 reads FYNNEI. Trimming at V came to 7 bases and at J to 5 bases, leaving 8 bases not matched to a gene. The CDR3 loop is CASNTQGEHQPQHF. DNA for the CDR3: TGTGCCAGCAATACCCAGGGGGAGCATCAGCCCCAGCATTTT.

The chain uses TRBV9 and TRBJ2-2, with TRBD1 as a possible D gene (6 bases). Per germline, CDR1 SGDLS and CDR2 YYNGEE. The CDR3 has 19 amino acids. V lost 0 bases and J 2 bases, leaving 20 bases between the germline ends. The CDR3 spells CASSVEPLTSRGNTGELFF. The CDR3 bases are TGTGCCAGCAGCGTAGAACCGTTGACCTCCAGGGGAAACACCGGGGAGCTGTTTTTT. The whole variable domain, remainder taken from reference TRBV9 and TRBJ2-2, is DSGVTQTPKHLITATGQRVTLRCSPRSGDLSVYWYQQSLDQGLQFLIQYYNGEERAKGNILERFSAQQFPDLHSELNLSSLELGDSALYFCASSVEPLTSRGNTGELFFGEGSRLTVL.

The table lists this clone with a count of one. The V call is TRBV2, the J call TRBJ2-7, with D maybe TRBD2 (5 bases). The CDR3 sequence is 13 residues long. Trimming left V 4 bases short and J 4 bases short, with 11 bases between. Germline CDR1 reads SNHLY; CDR2 reads FYNNEI. This chain's CDR3 is CASSADRGYEQYF. The DNA of the CDR3 is TGTGCCAGCAGTGCCGACCGGGGTTACGAGCAGTACTTC.

A single count supports this clone. This chain connects TRBV6-1 to TRBJ1-2, with TRBD1 matching 11 bases. Germline CDR1 reads MNHNS; CDR2 reads SASEGT. The CDR3 sequence is 16 residues long. V shed 4 bases and J 4 bases; nucleotides not matched to a gene: 8. CDR3 sequence (DNA): TGTGCCAGCAGTGCTCGGACCGGGACAGGGGGCTATGGCTACACCTTC. Translated: CASSARTGTGGYGYTF.

The chain is built from TRBV6-5 and TRBJ1-4; D is unresolved. CDR1 is MNHEY and CDR2 is SVGAGI in the germline V gene. The CDR3 has 12 residues. Trimming left V 5 bases short and J 7 bases short, with 8 bases between. CDR3 sequence: CASSTPGEKLFF. In nucleotides, the CDR3 is TGTGCCAGCAGTACCCCCGGTGAAAAACTGTTTTTT.